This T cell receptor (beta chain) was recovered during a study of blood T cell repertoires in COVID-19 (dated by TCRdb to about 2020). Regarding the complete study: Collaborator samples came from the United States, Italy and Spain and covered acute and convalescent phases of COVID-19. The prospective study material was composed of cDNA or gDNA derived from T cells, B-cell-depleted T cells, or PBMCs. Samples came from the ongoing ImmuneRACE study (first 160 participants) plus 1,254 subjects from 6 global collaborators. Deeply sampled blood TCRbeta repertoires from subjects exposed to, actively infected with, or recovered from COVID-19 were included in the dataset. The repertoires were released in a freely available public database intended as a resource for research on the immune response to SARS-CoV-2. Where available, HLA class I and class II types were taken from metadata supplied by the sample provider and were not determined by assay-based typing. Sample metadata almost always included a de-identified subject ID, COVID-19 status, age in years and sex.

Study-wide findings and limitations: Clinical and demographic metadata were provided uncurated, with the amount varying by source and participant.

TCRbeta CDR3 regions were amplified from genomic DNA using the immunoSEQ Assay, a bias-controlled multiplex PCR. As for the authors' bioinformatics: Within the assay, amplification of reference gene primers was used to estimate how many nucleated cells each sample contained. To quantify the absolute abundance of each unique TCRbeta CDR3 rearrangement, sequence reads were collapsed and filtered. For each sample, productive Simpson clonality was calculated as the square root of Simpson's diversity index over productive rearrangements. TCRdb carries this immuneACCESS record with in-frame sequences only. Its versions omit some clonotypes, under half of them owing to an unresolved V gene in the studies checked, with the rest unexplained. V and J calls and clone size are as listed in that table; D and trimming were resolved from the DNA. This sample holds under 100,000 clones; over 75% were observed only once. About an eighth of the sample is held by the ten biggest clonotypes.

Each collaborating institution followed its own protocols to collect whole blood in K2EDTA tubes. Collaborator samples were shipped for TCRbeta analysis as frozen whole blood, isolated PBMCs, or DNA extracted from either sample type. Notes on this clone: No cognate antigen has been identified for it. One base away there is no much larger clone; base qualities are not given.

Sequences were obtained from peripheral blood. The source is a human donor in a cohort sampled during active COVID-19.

The bases read TGCGCCAGCAGTGAGTGGGGGGGGAGCACAGATACGCAGTATTTT. The encoded protein is CASSEWGGSTDTQYF. This receptor chain uses TRBV10-1 and TRBJ2-3; the junction holds 7 bases that match TRBD2. Relative to germline, V is missing 1 base and J is missing 0 bases, with 1 base of the junction outside any gene match. Reading the germline V gene (reference sequence) gives CDR1 WNHNN and CDR2 SYGVQD. The CDR3, cysteine through phenylalanine, is 15 amino acids long. CDR3 DNA is the only sequence kept; it has 45 bases, read in frame from the first base.